This T cell receptor (beta chain) was identified during a study of CD8+CD57+ T cells in acquired aplastic anemia (dated by TCRdb to about 2018). Looking at the study overall: DNA extracted from sorted CD4+ and CD8+ cells had a mean of about 3.2 ug, with a range of roughly 0.19 to 27.4 ug. An average of approximately 10 million reads for CD4+ cells and roughly 12 million reads for CD8+ cells was obtained from healthy donor samples. Broader findings and caveats from the paper: CD8+ Simpson's diversity did not differ significantly between patients and healthy controls (P=0.060). Around 31 CD8+ CDR3 sequences were shared between patients and controls but appeared highly expressed in patients and within their immunodominant clones.

In the study, sorted CD4+ and CD8+ blood T cells from patients with severe aplastic anemia and from healthy subjects underwent deep sequencing of TCR repertoires. Ficoll-Paque density gradient centrifugation was used to isolate peripheral blood mononuclear cells. CD4+ and CD8+ T cells were sorted by FACS or magnetic beads before DNA extraction. This clonotype showed up just a few times. Its specific antigen is unknown. A much larger clone lies one base from this, so it may be a read error. CDR1 and CDR2 are drawn from the germline V gene: MNHEY, SVGAGI. The CDR3 runs 13 amino acids, cysteine and phenylalanine included. The only DNA kept is the CDR3, 39 bases in frame from the first base. V and J are truncated by 8 bases and 8 bases respectively, leaving an intervening sequence of 15 bases. Profiling of TCR beta VDJ combinations and CDR3 sequences used genomic DNA as the template. TCR repertoire sequencing was run on an Illumina HiSeq 2000. The study's own analysis went as follows. Repertoire assessment relied on Simpson's diversity index, CDR3 size and DJ length profiles, and TRBV/TRBJ rearrangement plots. The most abundant DNA sequence in the deep sequencing data was taken as the immunodominant clone. CDR3 amino acid sequences were checked for sharing across subjects and were also compared against the VDJdb database and published repertoires. In-frame beta chains were kept once TCRdb had trimmed the public reads at Q25 with fastp and called clones with MiXCR. Duplicate CDR3 protein sequences are folded into a single record with the most common DNA and genes. These V and J calls originate from TCRdb's pipeline instead of the authors' own analysis. The sample has about 190,000 distinct CDR3 sequences on record, roughly half of them singletons. The ten largest clones take up about 15% of the sample.

The rearrangement joined TRBV6-5 to TRBJ1-4; the D gene identity is not certain. This sequence originates from a human donor in good health, serving as a control. Material for sequencing was sorted CD4+, CD8+, or CD8+CD57+ T cells (not recorded which) from PBMCs. In nucleotides, the sequence is TGTGCCAGCCGTGACGAGTTTTACGAAAAACTGTTTTTT. Its protein product is CASRDEFYEKLFF.